Below are 32 T cell receptor beta chains sequenced from a single sample in a study of B cell selection in AIRE deficiency. The regulatory T cell sort gate was CD4+CD25hiCD127low/negative. This table comes from immunoSEQ multiplex PCR, and its TCRdb copy is limited to in-frame clones, with some not included. Among some 3,000 clones, roughly 79% were seen once, and the ten largest hold 3.4%. Sequences were obtained from Tregs sorted from PBMCs. These receptors originate from a human donor with AIRE deficiency.

The genes are TRBV7-2 and TRBJ2-1; D unclear. Germline lookup yields CDR1 SGHTA and CDR2 FQGNSA. V was cut by 5 bases and J by 1 base, with 12 bases left in between. CDR3 length: 15 amino acids. CDR3 protein: CASSPASGSYNEQFF. CDR3 DNA: TGTGCCAGCAGCCCTGCCTCCGGATCCTACAATGAGCAGTTCTTC.

CDR3 protein: CASSIKSGVTHNEQFF. CDR3 nucleotides: TGTGCCAGTAGTATTAAATCCGGGGTAACCCACAATGAGCAGTTCTTC. The chain uses TRBV19 and TRBJ2-1, with TRBD2 as a possible D gene (5 bases). This CDR3 comprises 16 residues. The germline V gene has CDR1 LNHDA and CDR2 SQIVND (reference sequence). V dropped 3 bases and J dropped 5 bases, with 17 bases sitting between them.

This clone was counted only a few times. The chain joins TRBV5-1 to TRBJ1-1; D might be TRBD1 (6 bases). With 2 bases removed from V and 5 bases from J, the gap between germline ends came to 10 bases. CDR3 length: 13 amino acids. Per germline, CDR1 SGHRS and CDR2 YFSETQ. The CDR3 loop reads CASSFRGRTEAFF. CDR3 nucleotides: TGCGCCAGCAGCTTTCGGGGGCGGACTGAAGCTTTCTTT. Supplemented by reference TRBV5-1 and TRBJ1-1, the full variable domain reads KAGVTQTPRYLIKTRGQQVTLSCSPISGHRSVSWYQQTPGQGLQFLFEYFSETQRNKGNFPGRFSGRQFSNSRSEMNVSTLELGDSALYLCASSFRGRTEAFFGQGTRLTVV.

The V gene is TRBV11-3, the J gene TRBJ2-5; TRBD2 agrees at 12 bases. V lost 5 bases, J lost 5 bases, and 0 bases stayed unmatched. Germline V CDR1 and CDR2: SGHNT, YENEEA. The CDR3 runs to 13 residues. For the CDR3, the DNA is TGTGCCAGCAGCGGGACTAGCGGGGAGACCCAGTACTTC. This encodes CASSGTSGETQYF.

This clone is judged large (0.1 to 1%). The chain has TRBV20-1 and TRBJ1-1; D is unresolved. Trimming removed 4 bases at V and 6 bases at J, with 9 bases between. This CDR3 has 11 residues. Germline lookup yields CDR1 DFQATT and CDR2 SNEGSKA (reference sequence). For the CDR3, the DNA is TGCAGTGCTATAACAAACGCTGAAGCTTTCTTT. It yields the protein CSAITNAEAFF.

The V gene is TRBV6-1, the J gene TRBJ1-2; D gene ambiguous. This CDR3 is 14 amino acids long. V shed 2 bases and J shed 4 bases, with 11 bases lying between them. CDR1 and CDR2 from the germline V gene are MNHNS and SASEGT. Here the CDR3 DNA reads TGTGCCAGCAGTGAATCTACAGTAAGCTATGGCTACACCTTC. Translating gives CASSESTVSYGYTF.

The rearrangement links TRBV27 to TRBJ2-2; 7 bases match TRBD1. This CDR3 is built from 15 residues. Per germline, CDR1 MNHEY and CDR2 SMNVEV (reference sequence). V lost 7 bases and J lost 7; bases outside the gene matches: 12. The CDR3 DNA reads as TGTGCCAGCACCCCGTTGACAGGGAGAGGCGGGGAGCTGTTTTTT. As protein: CASTPLTGRGGELFF.

The chain recombines TRBV9 with TRBJ1-4, with D perhaps TRBD1 (5 bases). V lost 3 bases to trimming and J lost 5 bases, with 14 bases between them. Looked up from germline, CDR1 is SGDLS and CDR2 is YYNGEE. There are 15 residues in the CDR3. In DNA form, the CDR3 reads TGTGCCAGCAGCGCCTTTGGGGGATCAAATGAAAAACTGTTTTTT. It translates to CASSAFGGSNEKLFF.

This sequence joins TRBV7-2 and TRBJ2-1; 11 bases fit TRBD2. The CDR3 totals 15 residues. V trimming: 5 bases; J trimming: 9 bases; junction bases outside the gene matches: 9. Germline V CDR1 and CDR2: SGHTA, FQGNSA. CDR3 loop: CASSLQLAGGGEQFF. The CDR3 region has the DNA TGTGCCAGCAGCCTCCAGCTAGCGGGAGGAGGTGAGCAGTTCTTC.

The V gene is TRBV6-1, the J gene TRBJ1-1; D is possibly TRBD1 (6 bases). Germline loops: CDR1 MNHNS, CDR2 SASEGT. V was clipped by 1 base and J by 4 bases, with 13 bases between them. The CDR3 loop spans 15 amino acids. CDR3: CASSEVFGGSTEAFF. The CDR3 DNA sequence: TGTGCCAGCAGTGAAGTTTTCGGGGGCAGCACTGAAGCTTTCTTT.

This clone was seen a single time. The chain is built from TRBV6-1 and TRBJ1-5; no clear D. CDR1 is MNHNS, CDR2 SASEGT, per germline. V lost 6 bases and J 1 base, leaving 4 bases between the germline ends. CDR3 size: 12 residues. This CDR3 reads CASRHSNQPQHF. DNA for the CDR3: TGTGCCAGCAGGCACAGCAATCAGCCCCAGCATTTT.

V is TRBV5-4 and J is TRBJ2-3, with a tentative D call TRBD2 (7 bases). The CDR3 loop spans 14 amino acids. The V gene's germline CDR1 is SGHNT and CDR2 YYREEE (reference sequence). Trimming removed 5 bases at V and 4 bases at J, with 14 bases between. The DNA of the CDR3 is TGTGCCAGCAGGGCCGGAGGGGGGGCAGATACGCAGTATTTT. Translating gives CASRAGGGADTQYF.

This sequence joins TRBV11-3 and TRBJ2-2; no clear D gene. Per germline, CDR1 SGHNT and CDR2 YENEEA. The germline V and J ends were trimmed by 3 bases and 5 bases, with 7 bases remaining between them. The CDR3 runs to 13 residues. The CDR3 sequence is CASSLDRTGELFF. The CDR3 DNA reads TGTGCCAGCAGCTTGGACCGGACCGGGGAGCTGTTTTTT.

J is TRBJ2-7 and V is TRBV30, with D tentatively TRBD1 (6 bases). Germline-derived CDR1 and CDR2 are GTSNPN and SVGIG (reference sequence). The CDR3 totals 16 residues. Deletions cut 4 bases from V and 0 bases from J, with 19 bases between. Here the CDR3 DNA reads TGTGCCTGGACTCGTCCCGGGACACTAAGCTCCTACGAGCAGTACTTC. This gives the protein CAWTRPGTLSSYEQYF.

This sequence joins TRBV5-4 and TRBJ2-5; D gene unclear. Per germline, CDR1 SGHNT and CDR2 YYREEE (reference sequence). The CDR3 runs 12 residues. V lost 4 bases to trimming and J lost 5 bases, with 9 bases between them. The CDR3 region is CASSPPRETQYF. In nucleotides, the CDR3 is TGTGCCAGCAGCCCCCCCAGGGAGACCCAGTACTTC.

The CDR3 reads CASSFGGSPGELFF. The CDR3 nucleotides are TGTGCCAGCAGCTTCGGAGGGAGCCCCGGGGAGCTGTTTTTT. The genes are TRBV11-3 and TRBJ2-2; D perhaps matches TRBD2 (6 bases). Trimming left V 3 bases short and J 6 bases short, with 11 bases between. CDR3 length: 14 residues. Germline CDR1 is SGHNT and CDR2 is YENEEA.

The CDR3 bases are TGTGCCAGCAGTGTTATGGGCTCTGGGGCCAACGTCCTGACTTTC. The encoded protein is CASSVMGSGANVLTF. This sequence joins TRBV6-1 and TRBJ2-6; D is ambiguous. The CDR3 is made up of 15 amino acids. CDR1 and CDR2 from the germline V gene are MNHNS and SASEGT. Trimming pared 4 bases from V and 0 bases from J, leaving 7 bases between.

This chain connects TRBV30 to TRBJ2-3; 7 nucleotides agree with TRBD2. Trimming at V came to 7 bases and at J to 3 bases, leaving 19 bases not matched to a gene. Germline-derived CDR1 and CDR2 are GTSNPN and SVGIG (reference sequence). This CDR3 comprises 17 residues. The CDR3 DNA sequence: TGTGCCTTAAATAAATCGTACGCCCCGGGAGGAACAGATACGCAGTATTTT. Its translation: CALNKSYAPGGTDTQYF.

Regarding this clone: Compared with germline, one end of the junction differs, possibly owing to a read error. This chain uses TRBV19 with TRBJ1-3; D not resolved. The germline V gene encodes CDR1 LNHDA and CDR2 SQIVND (reference sequence). CDR3 length equals 14 residues. The CDR3 region has the DNA TGTGCCAGTAGAGCCGAGACCTCTGGCAACACCATATATTTT. It encodes CASRAETSGNTIYF.

The genes are TRBV19 and TRBJ1-1; 8 bases line up with TRBD1. V gave up 4 bases and J gave up 1 base; unmatched junction bases: 2. The CDR3 totals 14 residues. The germline V gene encodes CDR1 LNHDA and CDR2 SQIVND (reference sequence). The CDR3 spells CASSRDRGNTEAFF. CDR3 in DNA: TGTGCCAGTAGTAGAGACAGGGGGAACACTGAAGCTTTCTTT.

The chain has TRBV28 and TRBJ1-1; D is ambiguous. This CDR3 has 11 amino acids. V was clipped by 7 bases and J by 1 base, with 4 bases between them. Germline V gene data show CDR1 as MDHEN and CDR2 as SYDVKM. The CDR3 DNA follows: TGTGCCAGCAATCGGAACACTGAAGCTTTCTTT. It specifies CASNRNTEAFF.

V gene TRBV9 combines with J gene TRBJ1-4; 7 bases map to TRBD1. V lost 4 bases to trimming and J lost 0 bases; unmatched junction nucleotides: 9. This CDR3 is 17 amino acids long. The germline V gene encodes CDR1 SGDLS and CDR2 YYNGEE. In DNA form, the CDR3 reads TGTGCCAGCAGCCCCCGAGGGACAGTTGCAACTAATGAAAAACTGTTTTTT. It codes for CASSPRGTVATNEKLFF.

This clone is a singleton in its sample. V is TRBV27 and J is TRBJ2-7; D perhaps matches TRBD1 (6 bases). Germline assignment: CDR1 MNHEY and CDR2 SMNVEV (reference sequence). V was clipped by 2 bases and J by 4 bases, with 9 bases between them. The CDR3 length is 13 residues. CDR3 in DNA: TGTGCCAGCAGTTTAAAACAGGGTTACGAGCAGTACTTC. Translated: CASSLKQGYEQYF.

The CDR3 nucleotides are TGTGCCAGTAGCTCTACGGGCAGGGCCCTCTACGAGCAGTACTTC. Translation: CASSSTGRALYEQYF. V is TRBV19 and J is TRBJ2-7, with a tentative D call TRBD1 (5 bases). Germline CDR1 LNHDA, CDR2 SQIVND (reference sequence). This CDR3 has 15 amino acids. Trimming removed 6 bases from V and 3 bases from J, with 18 bases in between.

The chain uses TRBV15 and TRBJ2-3, with D tentatively TRBD1 (6 bases). Germline values: CDR1 LNHNV, CDR2 YYDKDF (reference sequence). V gave up 3 bases and J gave up 2 bases, with 15 bases separating them. CDR3 size: 16 residues. CDR3 in amino acids: CATSRGVQGYTDTQYF. CDR3 bases: TGTGCCACCAGCAGGGGGGTACAGGGATACACAGATACGCAGTATTTT.

The chain combines TRBV7-9 with TRBJ2-5; perhaps TRBD1 as D (5 bases). Trimming took off 5 bases at V and 5 bases at J, with 12 bases between the two ends. Germline CDR1 and CDR2: SEHNR and FQNEAQ (reference sequence). CDR3 length: 13 amino acids. CDR3 loop: CASSLQGVETQYF. Here the CDR3 DNA reads TGTGCCAGCAGCCTACAAGGGGTGGAGACCCAGTACTTC.

The gene calls are TRBV20-1 and TRBJ2-1; 7 nucleotides match TRBD2. V trimming: 6 bases; J trimming: 12 bases; junction bases outside the gene matches: 8. Germline lookup yields CDR1 DFQATT and CDR2 SNEGSKA (reference sequence). CDR3 length equals 11 residues. CDR3 DNA: TGCAGTGCCCGGCTAGCGGATGGGCAGTTCTTC. It codes for CSARLADGQFF.

This chain uses TRBV18 with TRBJ2-1; D not certain. The CDR3 is made up of 17 amino acids. V was pared by 0 bases and J by 0 bases, with 12 bases between. The V gene's germline CDR1 is KGHSH and CDR2 LQKENI. This CDR3 reads CASSPPLVARSYNEQFF. The CDR3 DNA follows: TGTGCCAGCTCACCACCGCTAGTCGCCCGCTCCTACAATGAGCAGTTCTTC.

This clone has just one count. The V call is TRBV4-1, the J call TRBJ2-5, with 14 positions matching TRBD2. The CDR3 is 17 amino acids. V lost 0 bases and J lost 5; bases outside the gene matches: 5. The germline V gene has CDR1 MGHRA and CDR2 YSYEKL. The CDR3 DNA reads as TGCGCCAGCAGCCAAGAACGGGGACTAGCGGGAGTGGAGACCCAGTACTTC. Residues: CASSQERGLAGVETQYF.

A single count supports this clone. The V and J genes are TRBV7-8 and TRBJ1-5; TRBD1 is a possible D gene (5 bases). Germline-derived CDR1 and CDR2 are SGHVS and FQNEAQ. The CDR3 has 17 residues. V was clipped by 1 base and J by 2 bases, with 15 bases between them. CDR3 in amino acids: CASSLDRRGLGNQPQHF. For the CDR3, the DNA is TGTGCCAGCAGCTTAGATCGGCGGGGCTTGGGCAATCAGCCCCAGCATTTT.

The V and J genes are TRBV28 and TRBJ1-4; 7 bases agree with TRBD1. J lost 8 bases, V lost 5 bases, and 8 bases had no gene match. The V gene's germline CDR1 is MDHEN and CDR2 SYDVKM. The CDR3 runs to 14 residues. DNA for the CDR3: TGTGCCAGCAGTGTAGGGGGCACATTAGAAAAACTGTTTTTT. It specifies CASSVGGTLEKLFF.

The J gene is TRBJ2-2, the V gene TRBV2; D is undetermined. The CDR3 totals 15 residues. Per germline, CDR1 SNHLY and CDR2 FYNNEI. V was trimmed by 6 bases and J by 2 bases, leaving 13 bases between them. The CDR3 region is CASRMSGLNTGELFF. In nucleotides, the CDR3 is TGTGCCAGCAGAATGTCGGGCCTTAACACCGGGGAGCTGTTTTTT.